This is a list of T cell receptor beta chains from one sample in a study of T cell repertoires in cytomegalovirus infection. TCRdb reprocessed the reads with MiXCR, giving one entry per CDR3 protein. This repertoire shows 50,000 to 65,000 distinct CDR3 sequences, more than 15% found once; its top ten account for roughly two thirds. These receptors have no identified antigens. Sequenced here: CD8+ T cells from cultured PBMCs, sampled from culture after CMV antigen stimulation. Every receptor here comes from a human donor in good health (CMV status not recorded). Some clones in this sample may be carry-over from other donors' samples. Each CDR3 is given with its conserved first and last residue. The order of the fields is CDR3 protein, CDR3 DNA, J gene, clone size, D gene, V gene. The D gene is left open where the match is weak. Clone size appears in some rows only: once, few, many, or a class for an expanded clone.

CDR3 protein: CASSLAEETQYF
CDR3 DNA: TGTGCCAGCAGTCTAGCGGAAGAGACCCAGTACTTC
J gene: TRBJ2-5
clone size: few
D gene: TRBD2
V gene: TRBV12-3/TRBV12-4

CDR3 protein: CASSANPRPGQGNYGYTF
CDR3 DNA: TGTGCCAGCAGCGCGAACCCTCGGCCGGGACAGGGGAACTATGGCTACACCTTC
J gene: TRBJ1-2
clone size: -
D gene: TRBD1
V gene: TRBV9

CDR3 protein: CASRRTGMTDTQYF
CDR3 DNA: TGTGCCAGCAGGCGGACAGGGATGACAGATACGCAGTATTTT
J gene: TRBJ2-3
clone size: -
D gene: TRBD1
V gene: TRBV6-2/TRBV6-3

CDR3 protein: CASSPSRDRGTEAFF
CDR3 DNA: TGTGCCAGCAGCCCGTCCCGGGACAGGGGCACTGAAGCTTTCTTT
J gene: TRBJ1-1
clone size: -
D gene: TRBD1
V gene: TRBV7-2

CDR3 protein: CASSQLHRIGDTQYF
CDR3 DNA: TGCGCCAGCAGCCAATTACATCGAATAGGAGATACGCAGTATTTT
J gene: TRBJ2-3
clone size: few
D gene: -
V gene: TRBV4-3

CDR3 protein: CASALGMNTEAFF
CDR3 DNA: TGTGCCAGCGCCTTGGGGATGAACACTGAAGCTTTCTTT
J gene: TRBJ1-1
clone size: few
D gene: -
V gene: TRBV6-1

CDR3 protein: CASSQRPVGVSADTQYF
CDR3 DNA: TGTGCCAGCAGCCAACGGCCGGTCGGAGTATCGGCAGATACGCAGTATTTT
J gene: TRBJ2-3
clone size: -
D gene: -
V gene: TRBV7-8

CDR3 protein: CASSQGTGADSPLHF
CDR3 DNA: TGTGCCAGCAGCCAAGGAACAGGGGCTGATTCACCCCTCCACTTT
J gene: TRBJ1-6
clone size: -
D gene: TRBD1
V gene: TRBV4-2

CDR3 protein: CASSTTGWDTGELFF
CDR3 DNA: TGTGCCAGCAGCACGACAGGGTGGGACACCGGGGAGCTGTTTTTT
J gene: TRBJ2-2
clone size: few
D gene: TRBD1
V gene: TRBV5-5

CDR3 protein: CASSYSRAGPLDTIYF
CDR3 DNA: TGTGCCAGCAGTTACTCGAGGGCAGGGCCGTTGGACACCATATATTTT
J gene: TRBJ1-3
clone size: few
D gene: -
V gene: TRBV6-5

CDR3 protein: CASALGGANVLTF
CDR3 DNA: TGTGCCAGCGCACTAGGTGGGGCCAACGTCCTGACTTTC
J gene: TRBJ2-6
clone size: few
D gene: -
V gene: TRBV7-8